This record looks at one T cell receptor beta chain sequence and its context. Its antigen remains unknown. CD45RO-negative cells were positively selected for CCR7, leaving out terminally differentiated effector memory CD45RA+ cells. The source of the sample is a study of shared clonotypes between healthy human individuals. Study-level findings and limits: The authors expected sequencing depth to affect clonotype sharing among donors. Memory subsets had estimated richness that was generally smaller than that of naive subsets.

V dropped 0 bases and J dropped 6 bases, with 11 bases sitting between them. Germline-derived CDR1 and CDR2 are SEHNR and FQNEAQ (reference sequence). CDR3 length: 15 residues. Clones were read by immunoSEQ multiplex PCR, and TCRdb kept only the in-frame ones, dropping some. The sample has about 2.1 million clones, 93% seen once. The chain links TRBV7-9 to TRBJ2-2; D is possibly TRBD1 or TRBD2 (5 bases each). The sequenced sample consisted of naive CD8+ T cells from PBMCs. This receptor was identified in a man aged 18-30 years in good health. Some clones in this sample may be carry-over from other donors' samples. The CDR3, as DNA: TGTGCCAGCAGCTTAGCGGTCGGGGCGGCCGGGGAGCTGTTTTTT. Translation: CASSLAVGAAGELFF.